This T cell receptor (beta chain) stems from a study of ipilimumab plus nivolumab after autologous stem cell transplantation. Study at large: The myeloma cohort included high-risk transplant-naive patients and patients relapsing within 3 years of a first autologous transplant.

Profiling relied on immunoSEQ multiplex PCR, and the TCRdb table lists in-frame clones only, not all of them. The sample holds some 45,000 clones, approximately 90% seen once. In this sample, this clone turned up once. This CDR3 is 14 amino acids long. Germline lookup yields CDR1 MRHNA and CDR2 SNTAGT. Trimming removed 4 bases from V and 3 bases from J; junction bases left unmatched: 2. The V gene is TRBV6-4, the J gene TRBJ2-1; 8 bases agree with TRBD1. The source is a male donor with multiple myeloma. The specimen comprised PBMCs, sampled in a trial of ipilimumab plus nivolumab as post-transplant consolidation. CDR3 bases: TGTGCCAGCAGTGTTGACAGGGGCTACAATGAGCAGTTCTTC. This gives the protein CASSVDRGYNEQFF.